This T cell receptor (beta chain) stems from a study of sequential checkpoint blockade in melanoma. Overall study: Maintenance nivolumab came after either treatment sequence.

The germline V gene has CDR1 SGHAT and CDR2 FQNNGV. V shed 5 bases and J 6 bases; nucleotides not matched to a gene: 5. The CDR3 totals 14 residues. The assay was immunoSEQ multiplex PCR, and TCRdb's table has in-frame clones only and misses some. Of roughly 13,000 clones in the sample, just over 60% were seen once. The treatment denotes: randomized to nivolumab then ipilimumab (arm A) or the reverse (arm B). None of the patients previously received DNA-damaging chemotherapy. Sorted cells were live CD3+CD8+, lacking CD19 and CD56, from PBMCs. Sequencing used CD8+ T cells sorted from blood (inferred from file names), obtained from a patient given nivolumab and ipilimumab in sequence. The source of this sequence is a human donor with melanoma. The chain uses TRBV11-2 and TRBJ2-2; 8 bases map to TRBD1. In nucleotides, the CDR3 is TGTGCCAGCAGCGCACGACAGGGGTCCGGGGAGCTGTTTTTT. Amino acids: CASSARQGSGELFF.